These 23 T cell receptor beta chains were all obtained from the same sample, sequenced in a study of shared clonotypes between healthy human individuals. The assay was immunoSEQ multiplex PCR, and TCRdb's table has in-frame clones only and misses some. This table holds 550,000 to 800,000 clones, 80% to 95% found once. Specimen: memory CD8+ T cells from PBMCs. The subset: CD45RO+ cells pooled with CCR7-negative TemRA cells. These receptors all stem from a man aged 18 to 35 in good health. Some clones in this sample may be carry-over from other donors' samples.

This sequence joins TRBV28 and TRBJ2-3; D is undetermined. V lost 1 base, J lost 6 bases, and 11 bases lay in between. CDR1 and CDR2 (germline): MDHEN, SYDVKM. The CDR3 is made up of 14 amino acids. CDR3 in DNA: TGTGCCAGCAGTTTATCCCTATTCTTGGATACGCAGTATTTT. Translation: CASSLSLFLDTQYF. The full variable domain, its missing parts supplied by reference TRBV28 and TRBJ2-3, is DVKVTQSSRYLVKRTGEKVFLECVQDMDHENMFWYRQDPGLGLRLIYFSYDVKMKEKGDIPEGYSVSREKKERFSLILESASTNQTSMYLCASSLSLFLDTQYFGPGTRLTVL.

The genes are TRBV7-9 and TRBJ2-7; tentative D call: TRBD2 (5 bases). This CDR3 spans 16 amino acids. V was cut by 5 bases and J by 2 bases, with 19 bases left in between. The germline gives CDR1 SEHNR, CDR2 FQNEAQ (reference sequence). The CDR3 DNA reads TGTGCCAGCAGCCACTCGAGGGCGTCTTACCCCTACGAGCAGTACTTC. Protein product: CASSHSRASYPYEQYF.

J is TRBJ1-1 and V is TRBV27, with D possibly TRBD1 on 6 matching bases. The CDR3 loop spans 13 amino acids. The V gene lost 8 bases and the J gene lost 5 bases, with 15 bases spanning the gap. CDR1 and CDR2 (germline): MNHEY, SMNVEV (reference sequence). This chain's CDR3 is CASGVLGATEAFF. CDR3 bases: TGTGCCAGCGGGGTTTTGGGGGCGACTGAAGCTTTCTTT.

This chain connects TRBV27 to TRBJ2-7; D is possibly TRBD2 (6 bases). The germline V gene has CDR1 MNHEY and CDR2 SMNVEV (reference sequence). The CDR3 has 15 residues. V was clipped by 2 bases and J by 3 bases, with 14 bases between them. This CDR3 is CASSLQRALYYEQYF. The DNA for the CDR3 is TGTGCCAGCAGTTTACAGCGGGCCCTTTACTACGAGCAGTACTTC.

This clone was counted a few times. The chain carries TRBV15 and TRBJ2-5; possible D gene TRBD1, 6 bases. Trimming removed 5 bases at V and 9 bases at J, with 10 bases between. The CDR3 contains 11 residues. Germline lookup yields CDR1 LNHNV and CDR2 YYDKDF (reference sequence). DNA for the CDR3: TGTGCCACCAGCGGGGGCGCGGCCCAGTACTTC. Translated: CATSGGAAQYF.

The chain carries TRBV6-5 and TRBJ1-1; D ambiguous. CDR3 size: 14 residues. Germline V gene data show CDR1 as MNHEY and CDR2 as SVGAGI. Deletions cut 8 bases from V and 2 bases from J, with 15 bases between. CDR3 residues: CASAWREGNTEAFF. The CDR3 bases are TGTGCCAGCGCGTGGCGGGAGGGTAACACTGAAGCTTTCTTT.

The chain couples TRBV28 to TRBJ2-3; TRBD1 matches 8 bases. The length of the CDR3 is 14 residues. Germline CDR1 reads MDHEN; CDR2 reads SYDVKM. The junction had 10 bases not matched to a gene; V was cut back by 5 bases and J by 9 bases. CDR3 residues: CASSDRTGLLTQYF. The CDR3 DNA sequence: TGTGCCAGCAGTGATCGGACAGGGTTACTCACGCAGTATTTT.

This clone was recorded only once. Different DNA sequences within this sample yield the same CDR3. CDR3 coding DNA: TGCGCCAGCAGCCCTCGGGGGGGAAATCAGCCCCAGCATTTT. Residues: CASSPRGGNQPQHF. The V gene is TRBV5-1, the J gene TRBJ1-5; D possibly corresponds to TRBD1 (5 bases). The CDR3 has 14 amino acids. Germline V CDR1 and CDR2: SGHRS, YFSETQ. Trimming removed 4 bases at V and 4 bases at J, with 12 bases between.

In this sample, this clone turned up once. This rearrangement joins TRBV7-9 to TRBJ2-2, with D hard to call. The V gene lost 7 bases and the J gene lost 5 bases, with 5 bases spanning the gap. CDR3 length equals 11 residues. Germline V lookup: CDR1 SEHNR, CDR2 FQNEAQ (reference sequence). The CDR3 region is CASTSTGELFF. DNA of the CDR3: TGTGCCAGCACCTCGACCGGGGAGCTGTTTTTT. Together with reference TRBV7-9 and TRBJ2-2, the CDR3 gives the full variable domain: DTGVSQNPRHKITKRGQNVTFRCDPISEHNRLYWYRQTLGQGPEFLTYFQNEAQLEKSRLLSDRFSAERPKGSFSTLEIQRTEQGDSAMYLCASTSTGELFFGEGSRLTVL.

The chain employs TRBV6-6 and TRBJ2-7; TRBD2 might be the D (7 bases). The germline CDR1 and CDR2 sequences are MNHNY and SVGAGI (reference sequence). V was trimmed by 0 bases and J by 7 bases, leaving 16 bases between them. This CDR3 is 15 amino acids long. CDR3 amino acids: CASSYSGAGAGEQYF. The CDR3 DNA sequence: TGTGCCAGCAGTTACTCGGGGGCGGGAGCAGGGGAGCAGTACTTC.

The J gene is TRBJ2-1, the V gene TRBV27; 8 bases are a match to TRBD1. CDR1 and CDR2 (germline): MNHEY, SMNVEV (reference sequence). The CDR3 loop spans 15 amino acids. The trim removed 4 bases at V and 7 bases at J, leaving 9 bases unmatched. In DNA form, the CDR3 reads TGTGCCAGCAGTTATTCCCGGACAGGGATAAATGAGCAGTTCTTC. Translating it yields CASSYSRTGINEQFF.

This chain uses TRBV7-9 with TRBJ2-7; 8 bases align to TRBD2. Germline V gene sequence: CDR1 SEHNR, CDR2 FQNEAQ (reference sequence). The CDR3 is 12 residues long. V trimming: 5 bases; J trimming: 13 bases; junction bases outside the gene matches: 10. The CDR3 DNA follows: TGTGCCAGCAGCCCGGGGGGGACATTCATTTACTTC. Residues: CASSPGGTFIYF. Drawing the rest from reference TRBV7-9 and TRBJ2-7, the complete variable domain is DTGVSQNPRHKITKRGQNVTFRCDPISEHNRLYWYRQTLGQGPEFLTYFQNEAQLEKSRLLSDRFSAERPKGSFSTLEIQRTEQGDSAMYLCASSPGGTFIYFGPGTRLTVT.

This clone has a single count. This sequence joins TRBV30 and TRBJ1-2, with D perhaps matching TRBD1 (6 bases). The CDR3 has 18 residues. Germline V CDR1 and CDR2: GTSNPN, SVGIG (reference sequence). V lost 3 bases and J lost 0, with 23 bases in between. This CDR3 reads CAWRARAGEILSNYGYTF. The CDR3 DNA reads as TGTGCCTGGAGAGCCAGAGCAGGGGAAATCCTTTCTAACTATGGCTACACCTTC.

J is TRBJ2-7 and V is TRBV6-5, with TRBD1 matching over 7 bases. V lost 5 bases to trimming and J lost 5 bases; unmatched junction nucleotides: 6. Germline V gene data show CDR1 as MNHEY and CDR2 as SVGAGI. The CDR3 length is 13 residues. The CDR3 DNA sequence: TGTGCCAGCAGTACGACAGGGTGGAACGAGCAGTACTTC. Protein sequence: CASSTTGWNEQYF.

CDR3 protein: CASSQLGVEQYF. For the CDR3, the DNA is TGTGCCAGCAGCCAATTGGGAGTCGAGCAGTACTTC. This chain links TRBV7-9 with TRBJ2-7; D is possibly TRBD2 (5 bases). With 5 bases removed from V and 6 bases from J, the gap between germline ends came to 11 bases. Per the germline V gene, CDR1 is SEHNR and CDR2 is FQNEAQ (reference sequence). The CDR3 sequence is 12 residues long.

The J gene is TRBJ2-1, the V gene TRBV5-5; 8 bases fit TRBD1. V shed 5 bases, J shed 6 bases, and the junction held 10 bases outside the gene matches. Germline V CDR1 and CDR2: SGHKS, YYEKEE (reference sequence). The length of the CDR3 is 15 residues. This CDR3 is CASRRGQGGINEQFF. CDR3 sequence (DNA): TGTGCCAGCAGGAGAGGACAGGGAGGCATCAATGAGCAGTTCTTC.

The chain recombines TRBV29-1 with TRBJ2-3; D is undetermined. This CDR3 has 10 amino acids. The V end lost 0 bases, the J end lost 6 bases, and 1 base lay between the germline ends. Germline CDR1 reads SQVTM; CDR2 reads ANQGSEA. The CDR3 sequence is CSVEDDTQYF. Here the CDR3 DNA reads TGCAGCGTTGAAGACGATACGCAGTATTTT.

The chain couples TRBV10-1 to TRBJ2-7; TRBD1 matches at 7 bases. The CDR3 covers 11 residues. After removal of 7 bases from V and 5 bases from J, the junction contained 2 bases not matched to a gene. Germline values: CDR1 WNHNN, CDR2 SYGVQD (reference sequence). The DNA of the CDR3 is TGCGCCAGCAAAGACAGGGACGAGCAGTACTTC. It translates to CASKDRDEQYF.

This clone was detected only once. This rearrangement joins TRBV28 to TRBJ2-2; 8 nucleotides agree with TRBD2. J was trimmed by 2 bases and V by 5 bases; bases with no gene match: 7. The V gene's germline CDR1 is MDHEN and CDR2 SYDVKM. The CDR3 contains 16 residues. The CDR3 region is CASSPVTSVNTGELFF. DNA for the CDR3: TGTGCCAGCAGTCCCGTGACTAGCGTTAACACCGGGGAGCTGTTTTTT.

This chain links TRBV7-2 with TRBJ2-3, with TRBD2 matching over 12 bases. V lost 1 base and J lost 3; bases outside the gene matches: 5. This CDR3 contains 17 residues. CDR1 is SGHTA and CDR2 is FQGNSA in the germline V gene. The CDR3: CASSLGRLAGVTDTQYF. CDR3 sequence (DNA): TGTGCCAGCAGCTTAGGGCGACTAGCGGGAGTTACAGATACGCAGTATTTT.

The rearrangement uses TRBV4-1 and TRBJ2-7; 7 positions agree with TRBD1. This CDR3 comprises 15 residues. Germline CDR1 is MGHRA and CDR2 is YSYEKL. V shed 0 bases, J shed 3 bases, and the junction held 5 bases outside the gene matches. The CDR3 sequence is CASSQEETGFYEQYF. The CDR3 DNA follows: TGCGCCAGCAGCCAAGAGGAGACAGGGTTCTACGAGCAGTACTTC.

The J gene is TRBJ2-1, the V gene TRBV7-2; tentatively, D is TRBD1 or TRBD2 (6 bases each). Germline values: CDR1 SGHTA, CDR2 FQGNSA. Trimming pared 5 bases from V and 10 bases from J, leaving 15 bases between. The CDR3 runs to 13 residues. The CDR3 DNA is TGTGCCAGCAGCCCATTCGGGGGCGGAGAGCAGTTCTTC. Residues: CASSPFGGGEQFF.

Details on this clone: Other DNA sequences in this sample translate to the same CDR3. This chain links TRBV28 with TRBJ2-1, with D uncertain. Trimming removed 3 bases at V and 8 bases at J, with 5 bases between. Germline V gene data show CDR1 as MDHEN and CDR2 as SYDVKM. The CDR3 covers 11 residues. The CDR3 DNA reads TGTGCCAGCAGTTTGAGTTATGAGCAGTTCTTC. This codes for CASSLSYEQFF.